This TCR beta chain originates from a study of PD-1 blockade in classical Hodgkin lymphoma. About the research overall: Nivolumab dosing for patients was 3 mg/kg, administered intravenously every 2 weeks. Study-level points and caveats: A significant rise in TCR diversity was seen by C4D1 for CD4+ cells but not for CD8+ cells. For complete responders, baseline diversity was comparable to that of newly diagnosed patients.

As for this clone: Its antigen remains unknown.

Every patient was affected by relapse after autologous stem cell transplantation, while exposure to brentuximab vedotin was not uniform. The best responses consisted of complete response, partial response or progressive disease. Trimming left V 3 bases short and J 3 bases short, with 15 bases between. Germline V gene data show CDR1 as SGDLS and CDR2 as YYNGEE. The CDR3 has 15 residues. Assay: immunoSEQ multiplex PCR; the TCRdb copy retains only in-frame clones and omits some. The data show about 22,000 clones, over 65% seen once. The source was peripheral blood mononuclear cells (PBMCs), collected before the second cycle of nivolumab. The chain combines TRBV9 with TRBJ1-1; a possible D gene is TRBD1 (5 bases). This clonotype was obtained from a human donor with classical Hodgkin lymphoma. The CDR3 loop reads CASSATSGADTEAFF. CDR3 coding DNA: TGTGCCAGCAGCGCGACAAGTGGGGCCGACACTGAAGCTTTCTTT.